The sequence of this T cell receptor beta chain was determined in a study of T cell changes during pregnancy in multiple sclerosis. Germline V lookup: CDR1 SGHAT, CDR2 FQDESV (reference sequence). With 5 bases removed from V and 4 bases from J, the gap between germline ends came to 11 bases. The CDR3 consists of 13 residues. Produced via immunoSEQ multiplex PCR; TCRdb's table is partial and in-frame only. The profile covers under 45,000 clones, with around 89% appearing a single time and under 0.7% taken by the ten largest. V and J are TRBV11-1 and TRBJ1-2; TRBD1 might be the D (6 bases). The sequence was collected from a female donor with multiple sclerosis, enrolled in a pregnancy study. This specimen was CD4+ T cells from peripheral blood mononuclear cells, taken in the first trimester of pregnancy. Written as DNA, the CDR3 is TGTGCCAGCAGCCGGGGGGGCGGCTATGGCTACACCTTC. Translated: CASSRGGGYGYTF.